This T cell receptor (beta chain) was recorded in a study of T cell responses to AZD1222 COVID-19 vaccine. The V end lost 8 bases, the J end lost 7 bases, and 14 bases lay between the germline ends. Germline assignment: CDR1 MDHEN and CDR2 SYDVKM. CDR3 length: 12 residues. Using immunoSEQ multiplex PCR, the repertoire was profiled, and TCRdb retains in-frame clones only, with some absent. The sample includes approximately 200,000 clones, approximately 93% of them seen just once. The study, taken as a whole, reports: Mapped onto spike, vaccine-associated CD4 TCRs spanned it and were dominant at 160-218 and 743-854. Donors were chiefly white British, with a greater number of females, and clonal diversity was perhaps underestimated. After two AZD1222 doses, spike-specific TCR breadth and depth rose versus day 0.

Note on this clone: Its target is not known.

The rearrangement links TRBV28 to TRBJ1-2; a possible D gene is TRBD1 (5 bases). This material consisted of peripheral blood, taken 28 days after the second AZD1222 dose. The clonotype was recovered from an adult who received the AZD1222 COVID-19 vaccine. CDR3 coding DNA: TGTGCCAGCTTAGCAGGGTTGGGTGGCTACACCTTC. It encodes CASLAGLGGYTF.